One and the same sample provided the 3 T cell receptor beta chains below, sequenced in a study of blood T cell repertoires in COVID-19. Some clones are missing from TCRdb's copy, which holds only in-frame ones; the method was immunoSEQ multiplex PCR. The sample gives about 79,000 clones, about 89% of which show up once; about 14% is in the top ten. Material for sequencing was peripheral blood. These receptors were taken from an older man with active or convalescent COVID-19.

The chain has TRBV3-1 (or the pseudogene TRBV3-2) and TRBJ2-1; TRBD2 matches at 12 bases. The CDR3 has 15 residues. Trimming cost V 3 bases and J 5 bases; bases outside gene matches: 2. CDR1 and CDR2 from the germline V gene are LGHDT and YNNKEL (reference sequence). CDR3 bases: TGTGCCAGCAGCCAGACTAGCGGGAGCCACAATGAGCAGTTCTTC. Translated, it gives CASSQTSGSHNEQFF.

The genes are TRBV27 and TRBJ2-1; no reliable D call. Trimming shortened V by 7 bases and J by 0 bases, and 16 bases separated the two germline ends. CDR1 is MNHEY, CDR2 SMNVEV, per germline (reference sequence). The CDR3 extends over 16 amino acids. The CDR3 is CASNPTIMSSYNEQFF. CDR3 sequence (DNA): TGTGCCAGCAACCCCACCATAATGAGCTCCTACAATGAGCAGTTCTTC.

This clone was counted between two and nine times. The V and J genes are TRBV27 and TRBJ2-7; D is uncertain. Germline V lookup: CDR1 MNHEY, CDR2 SMNVEV (reference sequence). V lost 6 bases to trimming and J lost 7 bases, with 10 bases between them. The CDR3 spans 11 residues. Here the CDR3 reads CASSDLREQYF. The CDR3 bases are TGTGCCAGCAGCGACCTGAGGGAGCAGTACTTC.